The present T cell receptor (beta chain) was sequenced within a study of cytomegalovirus exposure and HLA in healthy donors. Study-level points and caveats: Earlier findings revealed that most TCR beta V segments proved productive either about 87% or about 30% of the time. V- and J-gene trimming of TCR beta was linked (in a later analysis) to a missense DCLRE1C variant. Associated with cytomegalovirus, according to the listing, were some 150 TCR beta chains. Presence/absence analyses took donor sequencing depth as roughly uniform.

Researchers ran the PCR with 60 Vbeta and 13 Jbeta primers. Using immunoSEQ multiplex PCR, the repertoire was profiled, and TCRdb retains in-frame clones only, with some absent. The sample has about 140,000 clones, approximately 80% seen once; the top ten hold around 4.1%. As for this clone: Its matching antigen is unknown.

CDR1 and CDR2 from the germline V gene are MNHEY and SMNVEV (reference sequence). CDR3 length equals 15 residues. The V and J ends lost 0 bases and 4 bases respectively, with 11 bases between them. V and J are TRBV27 and TRBJ2-3; TRBD1 is a possible D gene (6 bases). The source of this sequence is a man in his forties in good health and CMV-seropositive. The sample comprised PBMCs. CDR3 bases: TGTGCCAGCAGTTTATCGGGTAGGGGGTCAGATACGCAGTATTTT. This encodes CASSLSGRGSDTQYF.